This T cell receptor beta chain is from a study of T cells in Graves' hyperthyroidism and ophthalmopathy. Regarding the study as a whole: Most thyroid-expanded clonotypes above 0.001 were also found in blood. It was a median about 6.5 months before onset that the model predicted ophthalmopathy.

Uncontrolled infection, other autoimmune disease, pregnancy or lactation disqualified patients from enrolment. Based on clinical symptoms, serum thyroxine and TRAb, thyroid ultrasound and orbital computed tomography, diagnoses were reached. It was RNA transcripts that yielded the amplified TCR beta CDR3 regions. HTBI primers were used for first-round RT-PCR of the TCR CDR3. Each CDR3 protein is one row after TCRdb ran MiXCR on the multiplex PCR reads. Of about 640,000 distinct CDR3 sequences listed, about 45% were seen once; the top ten hold approximately 7.2%. The CDR3 has 13 residues. Germline V gene data show CDR1 as DFQATT and CDR2 as SNEGSKA (reference sequence). The ends lost 3 bases at V and 3 bases at J; junction bases unmatched: 2. On this clonotype: Its antigen remains unknown.

The origin of this receptor is an adult man with Graves' disease, either hyperthyroidism or ophthalmopathy (not recorded which). Specimen: peripheral blood or thyroid tissue (not recorded which). The rearrangement uses TRBV20-1 and TRBJ1-5; 7 bases line up with TRBD1. CDR3 region: CSASEGANQPQHF. The CDR3 DNA follows: TGCAGTGCTAGTGAGGGGGCCAATCAGCCCCAGCATTTT.